The 17 T cell receptor beta chains presented below share a single source sample, sequenced in a study of T-cell memory formation after mild COVID-19. TCRdb re-derived calls from the 5' RACE reads in MiXCR, one entry per CDR3 protein. The table records hundreds of thousands of distinct CDR3 sequences, roughly 20% of them present only once. Sequences were obtained from PBMCs or a T cell subset sorted from them (not recorded which). These receptors were obtained from an adult woman who had mild COVID-19 (a few samples of this study predate the infection). Cell type and time point are not known.

This clonotype has a count of ten or more. This rearrangement joins TRBV6-1 to TRBJ2-7; D remains unclear. This CDR3 region has 12 residues. Germline loops: CDR1 MNHNS, CDR2 SASEGT. Trimming removed 1 base from V and 2 bases from J, with 3 bases in between. The CDR3 sequence: CASSEGPYEQYF. Written as DNA, the CDR3 is TGTGCCAGCAGTGAAGGCCCCTACGAGCAGTACTTC.

This clonotype appeared a few times. The chain links TRBV12-3 or TRBV12-4 to TRBJ2-3; TRBD2 aligns across 8 bases. The CDR3 has 15 amino acids. The V gene end was trimmed by 8 bases and the J gene end by 1 base; junction bases not matched to a gene: 8. The CDR3 spells CASRPGGLRTDTQYF. In DNA form, the CDR3 reads TGTGCCAGCCGACCGGGGGGGCTACGCACAGATACGCAGTATTTT.

This clonotype came up a few times. The DNA for the CDR3 is TGTGCCAGCAGTTATAATCATCGGGGTACTCCCTCCTACGAGCAGTACTTC. Translated, it gives CASSYNHRGTPSYEQYF. This rearrangement joins TRBV6-6 to TRBJ2-7, with D tentatively TRBD2 (5 bases). V shed 3 bases and J shed 0 bases, with 18 bases lying between them. Germline CDR1 MNHNY, CDR2 SVGAGI (reference sequence). This CDR3 comprises 17 residues.

The chain carries TRBV14 and TRBJ1-6; D is possibly TRBD1 (6 bases). Per germline, CDR1 SGHDN and CDR2 FVKESK. This CDR3 is 18 amino acids long. The ends were cut back, 0 bases at V and 6 bases at J, with 18 bases in the middle. DNA for the CDR3: TGTGCCAGCAGCCAAGAAGGTCTTGGCACAGGGCGTAATTCACCCCTCCACTTT. Protein product: CASSQEGLGTGRNSPLHF.

This clonotype occurred a few times. The chain's CDR3 is CASRAGLADYEQYF. CDR3 coding DNA: TGTGCCAGCAGAGCAGGACTAGCGGACTACGAGCAGTACTTC. The genes are TRBV11-2 and TRBJ2-7, with 10 bases lining up with TRBD2. This CDR3 comprises 14 residues. The V and J ends lost 6 bases and 3 bases, in that order; junction bases with no gene match: 5. From germline, CDR1 is SGHAT and CDR2 FQNNGV.

The chain employs TRBV6-7 and TRBJ1-5; TRBD1 matches at 12 bases. TRBV6-7 is classed as an ORF, of uncertain function. This CDR3 comprises 20 residues. V shed 5 bases and J 2 bases; nucleotides not matched to a gene: 16. CDR3 in amino acids: CASSTLHSSGTGGGNQPQHF. In DNA form, the CDR3 reads TGTGCCAGCAGTACTCTTCACTCTTCCGGGACAGGGGGCGGCAATCAGCCCCAGCATTTT.

The chain links TRBV24-1 to TRBJ2-1; D unclear. Trimming removed 4 bases at V and 4 bases at J, with 10 bases between. This CDR3 has 14 amino acids. The V gene's germline CDR1 is KGHDR and CDR2 SFDVKD. The chain's CDR3 is CATSEPVGYNEQFF. For the CDR3, the DNA is TGTGCCACCAGTGAACCGGTAGGGTACAATGAGCAGTTCTTC.

This clonotype was counted a few times. The genes are TRBV4-2 and TRBJ2-1; TRBD2 matches at 10 bases. This CDR3 region has 14 residues. The germline V gene encodes CDR1 LGHNA and CDR2 YNFKEQ. The ends lost 1 base at V and 10 bases at J; junction bases unmatched: 4. The CDR3 bases are TGTGCCAGCAGCCAAGTAGGACTAGCGGACGAGCAGTTCTTC. Translation gives CASSQVGLADEQFF.

The chain uses TRBV6-6 and TRBJ2-7; D remains ambiguous. Germline loops: CDR1 MNHNY, CDR2 SVGAGI (reference sequence). Between the trimmed V and J ends, which lost 2 bases and 6 bases, there was a span of 20 bases. The CDR3 sequence is 16 residues long. The CDR3 here is CASSYAPSGGPAEQYF. As DNA, the CDR3 is TGTGCCAGCAGTTACGCTCCGTCGGGTGGCCCCGCCGAGCAGTACTTC.

This chain joins TRBV5-1 and TRBJ1-4; D is undetermined. V shed 0 bases and J shed 6 bases, with 9 bases lying between them. The CDR3 spans 14 residues. Germline CDR1 SGHRS, CDR2 YFSETQ. The CDR3 DNA is TGCGCCAGCAGCTTGGAGCGGGGTGATGAAAAACTGTTTTTT. It codes for CASSLERGDEKLFF.

This clonotype was recorded a few times. This chain links TRBV20-1 with TRBJ1-2, with TRBD1 matching 7 bases. CDR1 is DFQATT, CDR2 SNEGSKA, per germline (reference sequence). CDR3 length: 13 amino acids. The J segment lost 7 bases and the V segment lost 0 bases, leaving 5 bases of the junction unmatched. Written as DNA, the CDR3 is TGCAGTGCTAGAGAAGCAGGGGGGGTTGGCTACACCTTC. Translated: CSAREAGGVGYTF.

V gene TRBV19 combines with J gene TRBJ1-5; D gene ambiguous. The germline CDR1 and CDR2 sequences are LNHDA and SQIVND (reference sequence). The CDR3 is made up of 12 amino acids. The ends were cut back, 4 bases at V and 8 bases at J, with 9 bases in the middle. CDR3 coding DNA: TGTGCCAGTAGTAGAGAACGGGAGCCCCAGCATTTT. Amino acid sequence: CASSREREPQHF.

This chain uses TRBV12-3 or TRBV12-4 with TRBJ1-4; D perhaps matches TRBD1 (5 bases). The germline V and J ends were trimmed by 8 bases and 2 bases, with 12 bases remaining between them. There are 14 residues in the CDR3. CDR3 residues: CASARTRTNEKLFF. CDR3 DNA sequence: TGTGCCAGCGCCAGGACACGGACTAATGAAAAACTGTTTTTT.

The gene calls are TRBV12-3 or TRBV12-4 and TRBJ2-1; no definite D call. V was shortened by 7 bases and J by 7 bases, with 14 bases between the two germline ends. The CDR3 is 13 amino acids. CDR3 amino acids: CASTRGRENEQFF. CDR3 DNA: TGTGCCAGCACCCGTGGCAGAGAGAATGAGCAGTTCTTC.

The chain couples TRBV6-6 to TRBJ1-1; 7 nucleotides align to TRBD1. The germline V gene has CDR1 MNHNY and CDR2 SVGAGI (reference sequence). This CDR3 contains 13 residues. The J segment lost 3 bases and the V segment lost 6 bases, leaving 4 bases of the junction unmatched. CDR3 amino acids: CASRPDRYTEAFF. The CDR3 coding sequence is TGTGCCAGCAGACCGGACAGGTACACTGAAGCTTTCTTT.

The chain combines TRBV9 with TRBJ2-2; 7 nucleotides match TRBD1. There are 16 residues in the CDR3. Germline CDR1 SGDLS, CDR2 YYNGEE. Trimming removed 4 bases from V and 6 bases from J; junction bases left unmatched: 12. The CDR3 is CASSPLQQGFAGELFF. CDR3 DNA: TGTGCCAGCAGCCCACTTCAACAGGGGTTCGCCGGGGAGCTGTTTTTT.

The V gene is TRBV9, the J gene TRBJ2-1; maybe TRBD2 (6 bases). CDR3 length equals 16 residues. V lost 1 base and J 3 bases, leaving 14 bases between the germline ends. Per germline, CDR1 SGDLS and CDR2 YYNGEE. The CDR3 reads CASSVFGGAGYNEQFF. CDR3 nucleotides: TGTGCCAGCAGCGTATTCGGCGGGGCGGGCTACAATGAGCAGTTCTTC.